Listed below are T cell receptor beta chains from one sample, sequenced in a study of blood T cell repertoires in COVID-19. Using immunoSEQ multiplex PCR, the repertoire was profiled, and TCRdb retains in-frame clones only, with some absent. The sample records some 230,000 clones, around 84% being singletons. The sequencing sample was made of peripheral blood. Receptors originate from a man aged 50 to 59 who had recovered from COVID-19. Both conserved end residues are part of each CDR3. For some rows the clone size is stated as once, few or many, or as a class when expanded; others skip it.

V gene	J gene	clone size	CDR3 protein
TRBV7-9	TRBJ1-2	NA	CASSGRTPVAYGYTF
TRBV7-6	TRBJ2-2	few	CASSWTGFGELFF
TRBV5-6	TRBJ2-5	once	CASSANRGRPRDQYF
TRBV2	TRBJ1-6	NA	CASSPGDRDSPLHF
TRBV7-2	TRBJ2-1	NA	CASSSPGQGKNEQFF
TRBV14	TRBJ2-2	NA	CASSQGGVTSGSPGELFF
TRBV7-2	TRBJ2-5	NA	CASSLRLLAGAGGKTQYF
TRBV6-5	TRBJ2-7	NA	CASRRARLAGEQYF
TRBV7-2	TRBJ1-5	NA	CASSLAANSNQPQHF
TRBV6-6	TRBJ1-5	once	CASSYNGRDNQPQHF
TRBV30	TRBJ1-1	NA	CAGVNTEAFF
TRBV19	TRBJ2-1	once	CASSTLAENEQFF
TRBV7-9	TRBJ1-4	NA	CASGRRTSGEKLFF
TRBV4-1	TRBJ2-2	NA	CASSQDMGLVIGELFF
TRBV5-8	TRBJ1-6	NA	CASSLRESSYNSPLHF
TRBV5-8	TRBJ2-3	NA	CASSFQPGASTDTQYF
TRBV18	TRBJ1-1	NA	CASSLTGQGFEAFF
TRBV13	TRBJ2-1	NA	CASSHPGQGNSNEQFF
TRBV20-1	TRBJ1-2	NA	CSASMGQVSRGYTF
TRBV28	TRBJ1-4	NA	CASSTSLEKLFF
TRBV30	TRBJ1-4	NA	CAWSLTGGDEKLFF
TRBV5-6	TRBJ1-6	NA	CASSSANNSPLHF
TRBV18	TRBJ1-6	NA	CASSPLPGQKSSYNSPLHF
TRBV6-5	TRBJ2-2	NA	CARGGPDTGELFF
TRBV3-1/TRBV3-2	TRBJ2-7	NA	CASRDTGSYEQYF
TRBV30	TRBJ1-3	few	CAWSVQGNTIYF
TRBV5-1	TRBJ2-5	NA	CASSLVGGRAKTQYF
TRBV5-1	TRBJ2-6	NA	CASSLEGAGGANVLTF
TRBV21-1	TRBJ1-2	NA	CASSTRTGYGYTF
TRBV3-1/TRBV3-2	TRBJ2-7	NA	CASSQRENEQYF
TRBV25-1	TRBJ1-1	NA	CASSPGARTEAFF
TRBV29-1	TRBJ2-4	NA	CSVVLVGNIQYF
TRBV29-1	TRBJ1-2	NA	CSVVAPRQTDSNYGYTF
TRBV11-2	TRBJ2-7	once	CASSFTSGTYEQYF
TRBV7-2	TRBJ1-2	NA	CASSQTGLYGYTF
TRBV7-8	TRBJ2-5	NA	CASLKISKEDRVRTQYF
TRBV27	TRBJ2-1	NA	CASSPPESWSSYNEQFF